This paragraph reports one TCR beta chain. As the template, RNA transcripts were used to amplify TCR beta CDR3 regions. HTBI primers were used in a first-round RT-PCR, which preceded a second-round multiplex PCR. MiXCR, run by TCRdb on the multiplex PCR reads, gives a single entry per CDR3 protein. Of hundreds of thousands of distinct CDR3 sequences in the sample, over 20% were seen once. The record originates from a study of Graves' ophthalmopathy and Graves' hyperthyroidism. Study as a whole: Researchers obtained peripheral blood at initial diagnosis, before any treatment had begun.

Newly diagnosed, the hyperthyroidism patients had under 2 months' duration and were aged 18 to 65. The study excluded patients with other autoimmune diseases, uncontrolled infections, pregnancy or lactation. The authors isolated PBMCs from around 10 ml of fresh peripheral blood. This sequence was found in a woman aged 18 to 35 with stable Graves' hyperthyroidism. Some clones in this sample may be carry-over from other donors' samples. Material: peripheral blood.

CDR3 loop: CASSARSAGANVLTF. CDR3 nucleotides: TGTGCCAGCAGTGCCCGGTCGGCTGGGGCCAACGTCCTGACTTTC. The chain couples TRBV28 to TRBJ2-6; D remains ambiguous. Germline lookup yields CDR1 MDHEN and CDR2 SYDVKM. Trimming left V 5 bases short and J 2 bases short, with 10 bases between. There are 15 residues in the CDR3.